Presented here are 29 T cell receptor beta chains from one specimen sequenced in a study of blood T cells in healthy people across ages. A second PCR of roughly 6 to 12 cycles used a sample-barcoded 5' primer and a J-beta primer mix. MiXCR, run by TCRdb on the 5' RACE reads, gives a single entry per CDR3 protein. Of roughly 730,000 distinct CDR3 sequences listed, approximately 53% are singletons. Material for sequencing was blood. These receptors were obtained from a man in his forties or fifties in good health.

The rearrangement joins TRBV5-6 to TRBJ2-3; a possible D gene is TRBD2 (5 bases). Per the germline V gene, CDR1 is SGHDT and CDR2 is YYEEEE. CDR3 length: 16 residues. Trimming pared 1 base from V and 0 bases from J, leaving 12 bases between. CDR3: CASSLRIRGSTDTQYF. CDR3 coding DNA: TGTGCCAGCAGCTTGAGAATTCGCGGGAGCACAGATACGCAGTATTTT.

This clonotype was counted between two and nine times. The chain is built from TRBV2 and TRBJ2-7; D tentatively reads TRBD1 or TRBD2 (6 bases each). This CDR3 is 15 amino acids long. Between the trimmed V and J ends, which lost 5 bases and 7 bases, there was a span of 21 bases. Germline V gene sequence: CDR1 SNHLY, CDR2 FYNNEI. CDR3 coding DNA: TGTGCCAGCAGTTTCGACTCAAGGGGGGTGAGTGAGCAGTACTTC. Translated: CASSFDSRGVSEQYF.

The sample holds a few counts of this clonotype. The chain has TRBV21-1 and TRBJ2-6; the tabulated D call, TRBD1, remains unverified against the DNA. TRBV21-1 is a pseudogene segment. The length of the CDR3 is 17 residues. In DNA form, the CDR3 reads TGTGCCAGCAGCAAAGTCGGACAAGTCTCTGGGGCCAACGTCCTGACTTTC. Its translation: CASSKVGQVSGANVLTF.

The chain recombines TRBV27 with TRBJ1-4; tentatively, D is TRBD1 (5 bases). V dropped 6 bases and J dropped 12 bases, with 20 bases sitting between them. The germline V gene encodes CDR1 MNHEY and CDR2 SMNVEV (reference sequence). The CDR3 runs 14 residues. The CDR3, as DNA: TGTGCCAGCAGAAGGGACCGCGGCGATGGGGAACTGTTTTTT. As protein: CASRRDRGDGELFF. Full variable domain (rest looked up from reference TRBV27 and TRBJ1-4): EAQVTQNPRYLITVTGKKLTVTCSQNMNHEYMSWYRQDPGLGLRQIYYSMNVEVTDKGDVPEGYKVSRKEKRNFPLILESPSPNQTSLYFCASRRDRGDGELFFGSGTQLSVL.

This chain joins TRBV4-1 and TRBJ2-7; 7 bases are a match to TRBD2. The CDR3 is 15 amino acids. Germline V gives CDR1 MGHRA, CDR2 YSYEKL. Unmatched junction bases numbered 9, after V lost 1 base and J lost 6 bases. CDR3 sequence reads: CASSQAGPGRIEQYF. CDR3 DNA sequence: TGCGCCAGCAGCCAAGCGGGGCCCGGGAGGATCGAGCAGTACTTC.

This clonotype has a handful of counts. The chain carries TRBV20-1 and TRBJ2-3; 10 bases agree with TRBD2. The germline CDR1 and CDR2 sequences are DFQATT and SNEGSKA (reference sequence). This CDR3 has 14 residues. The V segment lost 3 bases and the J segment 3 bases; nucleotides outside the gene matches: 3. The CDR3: CSASSGGWTDTQYF. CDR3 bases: TGCAGTGCTAGTAGCGGGGGGTGGACAGATACGCAGTATTTT.

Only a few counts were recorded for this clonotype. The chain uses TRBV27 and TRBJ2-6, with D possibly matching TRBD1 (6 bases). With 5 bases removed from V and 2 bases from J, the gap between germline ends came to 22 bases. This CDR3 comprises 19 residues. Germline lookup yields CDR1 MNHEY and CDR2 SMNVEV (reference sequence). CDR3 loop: CASSPPDQGLGTGANVLTF. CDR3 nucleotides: TGTGCCAGCAGTCCACCCGATCAGGGGTTAGGAACTGGGGCCAACGTCCTGACTTTC.

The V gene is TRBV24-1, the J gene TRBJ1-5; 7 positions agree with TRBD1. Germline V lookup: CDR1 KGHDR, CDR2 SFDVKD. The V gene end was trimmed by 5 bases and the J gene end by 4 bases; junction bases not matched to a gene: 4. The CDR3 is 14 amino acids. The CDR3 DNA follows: TGTGCCACCAGTGGGACAGGCTTAAATCAGCCCCAGCATTTT. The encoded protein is CATSGTGLNQPQHF.

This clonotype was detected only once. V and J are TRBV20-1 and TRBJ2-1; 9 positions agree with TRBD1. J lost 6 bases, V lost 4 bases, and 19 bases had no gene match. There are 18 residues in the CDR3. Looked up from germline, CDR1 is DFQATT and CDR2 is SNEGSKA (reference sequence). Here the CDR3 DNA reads TGCAGTGCTAAACCGGGACAGGGCGACTGGCATCGGTTCAATGAGCAGTTCTTC. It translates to CSAKPGQGDWHRFNEQFF.

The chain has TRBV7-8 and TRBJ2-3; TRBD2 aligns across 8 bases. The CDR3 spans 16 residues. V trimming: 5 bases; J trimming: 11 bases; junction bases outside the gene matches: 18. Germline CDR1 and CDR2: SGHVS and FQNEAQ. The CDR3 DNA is TGTGCCAGCAGCCCCTCGTCGGGGGGGACGGCCCCAGGGCAGTATTTT. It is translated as CASSPSSGGTAPGQYF.

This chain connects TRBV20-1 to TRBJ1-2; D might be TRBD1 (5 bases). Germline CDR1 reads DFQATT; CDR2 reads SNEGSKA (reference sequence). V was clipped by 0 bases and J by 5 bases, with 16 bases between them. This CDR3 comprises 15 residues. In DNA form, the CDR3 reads TGCAGTGCTAGAGACAGGGTGACGGACGTATATGGCTACACCTTC. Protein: CSARDRVTDVYGYTF.

CDR3 sequence reads: CASSSGGGILYGYTF. The CDR3 coding sequence is TGTGCCAGCAGTTCTGGGGGCGGTATCCTCTATGGCTACACCTTC. The chain employs TRBV6-5 and TRBJ1-2; D might be TRBD1 (6 bases). The CDR3 is 15 amino acids. Trimming cost V 4 bases and J 4 bases, with 16 bases left between them. Germline lookup yields CDR1 MNHEY and CDR2 SVGAGI.

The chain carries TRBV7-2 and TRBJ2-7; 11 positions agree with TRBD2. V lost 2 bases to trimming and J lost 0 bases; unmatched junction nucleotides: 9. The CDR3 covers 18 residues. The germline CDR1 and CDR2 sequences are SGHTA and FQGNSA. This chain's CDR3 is CASSLRRGLAESSYEQYF. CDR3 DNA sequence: TGTGCCAGCAGCTTAAGGAGGGGACTAGCGGAAAGCTCCTACGAGCAGTACTTC.

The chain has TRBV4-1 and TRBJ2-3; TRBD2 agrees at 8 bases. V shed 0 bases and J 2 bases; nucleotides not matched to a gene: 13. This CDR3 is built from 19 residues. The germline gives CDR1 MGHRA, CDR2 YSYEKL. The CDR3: CASSQDPSPGLGATDTQYF. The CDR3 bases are TGCGCCAGCAGCCAAGATCCGTCCCCGGGACTAGGGGCCACAGATACGCAGTATTTT.

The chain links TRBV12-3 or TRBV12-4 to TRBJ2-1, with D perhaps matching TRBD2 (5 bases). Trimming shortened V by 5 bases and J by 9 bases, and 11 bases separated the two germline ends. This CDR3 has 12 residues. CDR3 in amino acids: CASSVLAREQFF. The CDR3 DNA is TGTGCCAGCAGTGTCCTAGCACGTGAGCAGTTCTTC.

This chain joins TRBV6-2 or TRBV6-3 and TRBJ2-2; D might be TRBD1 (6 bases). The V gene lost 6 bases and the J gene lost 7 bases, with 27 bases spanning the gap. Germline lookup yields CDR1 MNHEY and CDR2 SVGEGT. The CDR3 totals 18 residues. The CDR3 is CASSALHRDIRSLGELFF. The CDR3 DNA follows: TGTGCCAGCAGCGCACTACACCGGGACATTAGAAGTCTCGGGGAGCTGTTTTTT.

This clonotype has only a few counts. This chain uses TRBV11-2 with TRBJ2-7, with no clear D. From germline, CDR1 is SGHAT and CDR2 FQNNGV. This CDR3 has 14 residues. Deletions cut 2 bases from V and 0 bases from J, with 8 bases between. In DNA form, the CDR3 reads TGTGCCAGCAGCTTACGGGTGAGCTCCTACGAGCAGTACTTC. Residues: CASSLRVSSYEQYF.

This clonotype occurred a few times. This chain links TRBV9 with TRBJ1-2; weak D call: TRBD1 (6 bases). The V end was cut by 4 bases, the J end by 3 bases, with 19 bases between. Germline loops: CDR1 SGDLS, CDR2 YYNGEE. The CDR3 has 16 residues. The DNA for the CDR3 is TGTGCCAGCAGCCCAAAGAGGGGGGGCGCAGACTATGGCTACACCTTC. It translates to CASSPKRGGADYGYTF. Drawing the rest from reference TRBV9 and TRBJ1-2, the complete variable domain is DSGVTQTPKHLITATGQRVTLRCSPRSGDLSVYWYQQSLDQGLQFLIQYYNGEERAKGNILERFSAQQFPDLHSELNLSSLELGDSALYFCASSPKRGGADYGYTFGSGTRLTVV.

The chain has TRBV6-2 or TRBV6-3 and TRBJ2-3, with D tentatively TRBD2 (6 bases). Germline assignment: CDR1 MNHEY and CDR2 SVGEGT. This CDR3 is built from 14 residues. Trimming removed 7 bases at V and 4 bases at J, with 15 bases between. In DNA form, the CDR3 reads TGTGCCAGCACCGAAGCGGGCGTCGCAGATACGCAGTATTTT. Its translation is CASTEAGVADTQYF.

CDR3 sequence reads: CASSWSPLAGGPTDTQYF. The CDR3 DNA reads as TGTGCCAGCAGTTGGAGCCCACTGGCGGGGGGCCCCACAGATACGCAGTATTTT. The chain employs TRBV6-2 or TRBV6-3 and TRBJ2-3, with 8 bases identical to TRBD2. The V segment lost 4 bases and the J segment 2 bases; nucleotides outside the gene matches: 14. CDR1 MNHEY and CDR2 SVGEGT come from the germline V gene. The CDR3 is 18 amino acids.

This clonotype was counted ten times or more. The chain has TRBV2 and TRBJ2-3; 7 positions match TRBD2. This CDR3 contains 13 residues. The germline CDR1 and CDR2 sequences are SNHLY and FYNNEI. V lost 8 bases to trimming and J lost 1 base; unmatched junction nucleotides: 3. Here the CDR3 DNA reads TGTGCCAGCGATCTAGCGGGCACAGATACGCAGTATTTT. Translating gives CASDLAGTDTQYF.

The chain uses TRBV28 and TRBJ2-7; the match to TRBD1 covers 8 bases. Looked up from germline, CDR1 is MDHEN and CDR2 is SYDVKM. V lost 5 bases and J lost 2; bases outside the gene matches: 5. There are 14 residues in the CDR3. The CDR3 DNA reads TGTGCCAGCAGTCTCTCGGACAGGGCCTACGAGCAGTACTTC. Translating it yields CASSLSDRAYEQYF.

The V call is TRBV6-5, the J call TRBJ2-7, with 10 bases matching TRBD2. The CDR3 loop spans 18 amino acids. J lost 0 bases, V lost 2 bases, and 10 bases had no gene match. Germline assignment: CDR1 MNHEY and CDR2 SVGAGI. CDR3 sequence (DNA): TGTGCCAGCAGTTACCGCGGCGGAGCTAGCGGGAGCTCCTACGAGCAGTACTTC. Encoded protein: CASSYRGGASGSSYEQYF.

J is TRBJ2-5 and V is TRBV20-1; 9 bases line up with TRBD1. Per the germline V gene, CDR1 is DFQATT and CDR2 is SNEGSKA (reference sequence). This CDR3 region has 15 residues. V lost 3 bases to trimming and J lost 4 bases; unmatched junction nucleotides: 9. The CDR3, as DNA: TGCAGTGCTAGGATTGGGGACAGGGTCGCAGAGACCCAGTACTTC. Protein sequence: CSARIGDRVAETQYF.

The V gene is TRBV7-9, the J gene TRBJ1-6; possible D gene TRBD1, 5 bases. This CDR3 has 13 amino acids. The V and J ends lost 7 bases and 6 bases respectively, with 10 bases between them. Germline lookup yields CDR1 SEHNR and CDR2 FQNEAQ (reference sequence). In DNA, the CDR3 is TGTGCCAGCACAGGGTTCGGTAATTCACCCCTCCACTTT. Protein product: CASTGFGNSPLHF.

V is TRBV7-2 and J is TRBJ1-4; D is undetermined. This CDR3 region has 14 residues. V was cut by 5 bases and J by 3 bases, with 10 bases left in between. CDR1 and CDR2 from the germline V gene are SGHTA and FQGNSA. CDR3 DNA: TGTGCCAGCAGCCGTCAGGCCTCTAATGAAAAACTGTTTTTT. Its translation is CASSRQASNEKLFF.

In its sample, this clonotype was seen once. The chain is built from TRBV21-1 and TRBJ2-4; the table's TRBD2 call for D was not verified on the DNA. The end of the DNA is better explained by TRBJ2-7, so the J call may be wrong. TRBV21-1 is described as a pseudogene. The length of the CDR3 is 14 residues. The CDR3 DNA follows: TGTGCCAGACCGACTAGCGGGAGGGCATACGAGCAGTACTTC. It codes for CARPTSGRAYEQYF.

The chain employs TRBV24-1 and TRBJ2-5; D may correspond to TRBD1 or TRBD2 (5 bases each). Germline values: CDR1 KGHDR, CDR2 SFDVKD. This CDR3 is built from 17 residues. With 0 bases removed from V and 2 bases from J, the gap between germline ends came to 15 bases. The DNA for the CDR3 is TGTGCCACCAGTGATTTGGGGGGTTTGGGAAGGCAAGAGACCCAGTACTTC. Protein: CATSDLGGLGRQETQYF.

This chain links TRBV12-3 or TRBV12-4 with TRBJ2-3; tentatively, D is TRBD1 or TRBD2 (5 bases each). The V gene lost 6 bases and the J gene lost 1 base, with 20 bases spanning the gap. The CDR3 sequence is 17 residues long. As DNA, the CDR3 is TGTGCCAGCAGCTCCTCAGGGACCCTAATGGGCACAGATACGCAGTATTTT. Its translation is CASSSSGTLMGTDTQYF.